The entry that follows covers one T cell receptor beta chain sequence. Its antigen is undetermined. This entry belongs to a study of T cells in pancreatic ductal adenocarcinoma. Study-level points and caveats: Compared with tumor, blood showed more total productive templates and roughly 8-fold more clonotypes. Comparisons of tumor and blood clonality may show falsely lower tumor diversity. The resected cohort was biased toward the minority with early-stage disease.

Germline CDR1 SGHNT, CDR2 YYREEE (reference sequence). The J segment lost 8 bases and the V segment lost 2 bases, leaving 9 bases of the junction unmatched. The CDR3 runs to 14 residues. No neoadjuvant therapy was given to the selected pancreatic ductal adenocarcinoma patients before their surgery. TCRdb's table, derived via immunoSEQ multiplex PCR, lists solely in-frame clones and lacks some. The data contain some 16,000 clones, 85% to 90% of them singletons. The gene calls are TRBV5-4 and TRBJ1-2; 7 positions match TRBD1. The source is a human donor with pancreatic ductal adenocarcinoma. The sequenced material came from PBMCs. The DNA of the CDR3 is TGTGCCAGCAGCTTCCCTGACAGGGCCGGAGGCTACACCTTC. Translation: CASSFPDRAGGYTF.